The 30 T cell receptor beta chains reported below all come from one sample, sequenced in a study of radiotherapy plus CTLA-4 blockade in lung cancer. Repertoires were generated with immunoSEQ multiplex PCR, while TCRdb's copy carries only in-frame clones and drops some. This sample has tens of thousands of clones, with approximately 79% found just once. The sequencing here drew on peripheral blood, taken from a patient treated with radiotherapy plus ipilimumab. Every receptor here comes from a human donor with non-small cell lung cancer who had a complete response to radiotherapy plus ipilimumab.

The genes are TRBV6-5 and TRBJ1-1; the D is unclear. This CDR3 region has 14 residues. Trimming cost V 4 bases and J 1 base, with 10 bases left between them. In germline, CDR1 is MNHEY, CDR2 SVGAGI. CDR3 nucleotide sequence: TGTGCCAGCAGTTTCAATCGGAGGAACACTGAAGCTTTCTTT. This gives the protein CASSFNRRNTEAFF.

In its sample, this clone ranks as medium-sized. This sequence joins TRBV10-1 and TRBJ1-2; no clear D gene. The CDR3 sequence is 13 residues long. V lost 2 bases to trimming and J lost 2 bases, with 6 bases between them. CDR1 and CDR2 from the germline V gene are WNHNN and SYGVQD (reference sequence). CDR3 protein: CASSETWNYGYTF. CDR3 nucleotide sequence: TGCGCCAGCAGTGAGACCTGGAACTATGGCTACACCTTC.

A single count supports this clone. DNA of the CDR3: TGTGCCAGCAGTTACGAGACAGAGAACACTGAAGCTTTCTTT. The encoded protein is CASSYETENTEAFF. The rearrangement links TRBV6-5 to TRBJ1-1, with D possibly matching TRBD1 (5 bases). The length of the CDR3 is 14 residues. Germline V gene sequence: CDR1 MNHEY, CDR2 SVGAGI. V lost 2 bases to trimming and J lost 1 base, with 8 bases between them.

The V and J genes are TRBV18 and TRBJ1-3; no firm D call. CDR1 is KGHSH, CDR2 LQKENI, per germline. This CDR3 is built from 15 residues. Trimming left V 2 bases short and J 2 bases short, with 10 bases between. DNA for the CDR3: TGTGCCAGCTCACCATCCCGTCAGACTGGAAACACCATATATTTT. It codes for CASSPSRQTGNTIYF.

The chain links TRBV18 to TRBJ2-1; D remains ambiguous. CDR3 size: 15 residues. Trimming left V 2 bases short and J 0 bases short, with 8 bases between. Germline lookup yields CDR1 KGHSH and CDR2 LQKENI. The CDR3 loop reads CASSPLKSSYNEQFF. CDR3 DNA: TGTGCCAGCTCACCATTAAAGAGCTCCTACAATGAGCAGTTCTTC.

The chain has TRBV7-9 and TRBJ1-6; no clear D. This CDR3 is 18 amino acids long. V lost 10 bases, J lost 0 bases, and 22 bases lay in between. Looked up from germline, CDR1 is SEHNR and CDR2 is FQNEAQ (reference sequence). The CDR3 loop reads CATTYGPQASSYNSPLHF. CDR3 nucleotides: TGTGCCACCACCTATGGACCTCAGGCCAGCTCCTATAATTCACCCCTCCACTTT.

A note on this clone: A read error may account for a junction end that differs from germline. This chain links TRBV7-7 with TRBJ2-5, with 10 bases that match TRBD2. Germline assignment: CDR1 SSHAT and CDR2 FNYEAQ (reference sequence). The CDR3 consists of 15 residues. The CDR3 sequence is CASSSRAGGQETQYF. The CDR3 nucleotides read TGTGCTAGCAGCTCAAGAGCGGGAGGGCAAGAGACCCAGTACTTC.

This clone was recorded only once. Its ends do not fully match the called genes, so a read error is possible. This chain links TRBV11-2 with TRBJ2-5, with 9 bases aligning to TRBD2. The germline CDR1 and CDR2 sequences are SGHAT and FQNNGV. This CDR3 contains 14 residues. The CDR3 protein is CASSLGLAEESQYF. CDR3 DNA sequence: TGTGCCAGCAGCTTAGGACTAGCGGAAGAGTCCCAGTACTTC.

The DNA for the CDR3 is TGTGCCACCAGCAGAACACCAGCTGCAACTAATGAAAAACTGTTTTTT. Translated: CATSRTPAATNEKLFF. The V gene is TRBV15, the J gene TRBJ1-4; D remains unclear. The CDR3 length is 16 residues. V lost 2 bases and J 0 bases, leaving 10 bases between the germline ends. Germline V gene sequence: CDR1 LNHNV, CDR2 YYDKDF (reference sequence).

This clone has a single count. V usage is TRBV15 and J usage is TRBJ1-1; D might be TRBD1 (6 bases). The germline V gene encodes CDR1 LNHNV and CDR2 YYDKDF (reference sequence). The CDR3 extends over 16 amino acids. Trimming took off 2 bases at V and 4 bases at J, with 17 bases between the two ends. The CDR3 DNA follows: TGTGCCACCAGCAGAACGACGGGGAGGGGGTCCACTGAAGCTTTCTTT. Protein: CATSRTTGRGSTEAFF.

The chain uses TRBV21-1 and TRBJ1-6; the listed D gene, TRBD1, was not tested against the DNA. TRBV21-1 is a pseudogene segment. CDR3 size: 15 residues. This CDR3 reads CASSKILTGARGYAF. CDR3 DNA: TGTGCCAGCAGCAAAATTCTCACAGGGGCTAGGGGCTATGCATTT.

The sample holds one count of this clone. This chain uses TRBV5-1 with TRBJ2-2, with TRBD1 matching over 10 bases. Germline V gene lookup returns CDR1 SGHRS and CDR2 YFSETQ. Germline trimming cut 4 bases from V and 1 base from J; bases unmatched to any gene: 4. The CDR3 is 16 residues long. CDR3: CASSRQGAVNTGELFF. The CDR3 DNA sequence: TGCGCCAGCAGCCGACAGGGGGCGGTGAACACCGGGGAGCTGTTTTTT.

This clone showed up just a few times. The chain recombines TRBV11-2 with TRBJ2-7, with 9 bases identical to TRBD2. The J segment lost 2 bases and the V segment lost 5 bases, leaving 4 bases of the junction unmatched. The germline CDR1 and CDR2 sequences are SGHAT and FQNNGV. This CDR3 contains 14 residues. CDR3: CASSVTSGPYEQYV. Here the CDR3 DNA reads TGTGCCAGCAGCGTCACTAGCGGGCCCTACGAGCAGTACGTC.

The CDR3 sequence is CASSDGGSSYNEQFF. CDR3 DNA sequence: TGCGCCAGCAGTGATGGCGGGAGCTCCTACAATGAGCAGTTCTTC. The chain employs TRBV10-1 and TRBJ2-1; 7 nucleotides align to TRBD2. CDR1 and CDR2 (germline): WNHNN, SYGVQD (reference sequence). V dropped 3 bases and J dropped 0; count of bases not matched to a gene: 2. The CDR3 is made up of 15 amino acids.

V usage is TRBV19 and J usage is TRBJ1-1; D gene uncertain. Trimming left V 4 bases short and J 5 bases short, with 11 bases between. The germline gives CDR1 LNHDA, CDR2 SQIVND (reference sequence). This CDR3 comprises 13 residues. CDR3 DNA: TGTGCCAGTAGTAGGGCGACAAGAACTGAAGCTTTCTTT. Translated: CASSRATRTEAFF.

The chain couples TRBV6-6 to TRBJ1-6; D unresolved. V lost 5 bases and J lost 0, with 11 bases in between. The CDR3 has 16 residues. Germline V CDR1 and CDR2: MNHNY, SVGAGI (reference sequence). This CDR3 reads CASSRVSSSYNSPLHF. The CDR3 DNA reads TGTGCCAGCAGTCGGGTCTCGAGCTCCTATAATTCACCCCTCCACTTT.

This rearrangement joins TRBV6-6 to TRBJ2-3; D is unresolved. Per germline, CDR1 MNHNY and CDR2 SVGAGI (reference sequence). V was pared by 8 bases and J by 2 bases, with 11 bases between. This CDR3 is 13 amino acids long. The DNA for the CDR3 is TGTGCCAGCGGGGATACCAACACAGATACGCAGTATTTT. Protein sequence: CASGDTNTDTQYF.

The chain joins TRBV7-2 to TRBJ1-2; D not certain. This CDR3 region has 12 residues. Germline V gene lookup returns CDR1 SGHTA and CDR2 FQGNSA. With 0 bases removed from V and 7 bases from J, the gap between germline ends came to 6 bases. The CDR3 loop is CASSLALIGYTF. The CDR3, as DNA: TGTGCCAGCAGCTTAGCCCTCATTGGCTACACCTTC.

The V and J genes are TRBV6-6 and TRBJ2-3; D gene uncertain. This CDR3 spans 14 amino acids. Germline CDR1 reads MNHNY; CDR2 reads SVGAGI (reference sequence). V was cut by 6 bases and J by 0 bases, with 10 bases left in between. CDR3 region: CASRFGQSTDTQYF. The CDR3 bases are TGTGCCAGCAGGTTTGGCCAGAGCACAGATACGCAGTATTTT.

The J gene is TRBJ1-1, the V gene TRBV5-1; D is ambiguous. The CDR3 spans 14 residues. Trimming pared 0 bases from V and 1 base from J, leaving 7 bases between. The V gene's germline CDR1 is SGHRS and CDR2 YFSETQ. CDR3 nucleotides: TGCGCCAGCAGCTTGGGCCAGTCGAACACTGAAGCTTTCTTT. Amino acids: CASSLGQSNTEAFF.

The J gene is TRBJ1-5, the V gene TRBV27, with D perhaps TRBD1 (6 bases). The CDR3 runs 16 residues. V shed 3 bases and J shed 2 bases, with 14 bases lying between them. Germline V gene sequence: CDR1 MNHEY, CDR2 SMNVEV (reference sequence). CDR3 bases: TGTGCCAGCAGTTTGGGGGGGGCGATTGGCAATCAGCCCCAGCATTTT. Encoded protein: CASSLGGAIGNQPQHF.

The chain links TRBV29-1 to TRBJ1-5; possibly TRBD1 for D (5 bases). The V end lost 7 bases, the J end lost 0 bases, and 13 bases lay between the germline ends. The CDR3 contains 14 residues. Germline V gene lookup returns CDR1 SQVTM and CDR2 ANQGSEA. The CDR3 DNA is TGCAGCGCAGCGACAGAAAATAGCAATCAGCCCCAGCATTTT. Protein product: CSAATENSNQPQHF.

The chain combines TRBV25-1 with TRBJ1-3; weak D call: TRBD1 (5 bases). Germline V gene sequence: CDR1 MGHDK, CDR2 SYGVNS. The germline V and J ends were trimmed by 9 bases and 8 bases, with 20 bases remaining between them. This CDR3 contains 14 residues. The CDR3 nucleotides read TGTGCCAGGGGGCCCGCCACACTGGGATACACCATATATTTT. It encodes CARGPATLGYTIYF.

The sample holds one count of this clone. The J gene is TRBJ2-3, the V gene TRBV5-1; TRBD2 aligns across 8 bases. This CDR3 spans 14 amino acids. Trimming took 5 bases from V and 1 from J; bases not matched to a gene: 3. In germline, CDR1 is SGHRS, CDR2 YFSETQ. The CDR3 region has the DNA TGCGCCAGCAGTTTTAGCGGGGGCACAGATACGCAGTATTTT. This encodes CASSFSGGTDTQYF.

The J gene is TRBJ2-1, the V gene TRBV27, with 14 positions matching TRBD2. V lost 5 bases and J lost 6; bases outside the gene matches: 21. This CDR3 contains 21 residues. CDR1 and CDR2 from the germline V gene are MNHEY and SMNVEV (reference sequence). Here the CDR3 reads CASSIPRLAGGPVPGINEQFF. CDR3 in DNA: TGTGCCAGCAGTATACCGCGACTAGCGGGAGGGCCCGTACCCGGTATCAATGAGCAGTTCTTC.

The rearrangement joins TRBV4-2 to TRBJ2-7; D call uncertain. The CDR3 loop spans 14 amino acids. Trimming removed 0 bases at V and 2 bases at J, with 8 bases between. Germline CDR1 is LGHNA and CDR2 is YNFKEQ. The CDR3 DNA is TGTGCCAGCAGCCAAGAAAGACTTGCCTACGAGCAGTACTTC. Translating it yields CASSQERLAYEQYF.

The V call is TRBV19, the J call TRBJ2-5, with D possibly TRBD1 on 7 matching bases. In germline, CDR1 is LNHDA, CDR2 SQIVND (reference sequence). The V and J ends lost 0 bases and 2 bases respectively, with 16 bases between them. The CDR3 loop spans 17 amino acids. This chain's CDR3 is CASSIDRGTAFQETQYF. CDR3 bases: TGTGCCAGTAGTATAGATCGCGGGACAGCCTTTCAAGAGACCCAGTACTTC.

The J gene is TRBJ1-1, the V gene TRBV19; D gene uncertain. CDR1 and CDR2 from the germline V gene are LNHDA and SQIVND (reference sequence). The CDR3 loop spans 13 amino acids. V was trimmed by 1 base and J by 5 bases, leaving 8 bases between them. The CDR3 nucleotides read TGTGCCAGTAGTATAGGGCAGAATACTGAAGCTTTCTTT. Its protein is CASSIGQNTEAFF.

The V gene is TRBV30, the J gene TRBJ2-5; D may be TRBD1 (5 bases). Germline V CDR1 and CDR2: GTSNPN, SVGIG (reference sequence). The CDR3 has 12 amino acids. V was trimmed by 3 bases and J by 4 bases, leaving 9 bases between them. The CDR3 nucleotides read TGTGCCTGGAGGGGGCTCCCAGAGACCCAGTACTTC. It encodes CAWRGLPETQYF.

The chain joins TRBV2 to TRBJ1-5; D ambiguous. The V end lost 7 bases, the J end lost 1 base, and 14 bases lay between the germline ends. The CDR3 covers 15 residues. CDR1 and CDR2 (germline): SNHLY, FYNNEI. The DNA of the CDR3 is TGTGCCAGCACGGCAGAGGCGTCCAGCAATCAGCCCCAGCATTTT. It codes for CASTAEASSNQPQHF. Full variable domain (rest looked up from reference TRBV2 and TRBJ1-5): EPEVTQTPSHQVTQMGQEVILRCVPISNHLYFYWYRQILGQKVEFLVSFYNNEISEKSEIFDDQFSVERPDGSNFTLKIRSTKLEDSAMYFCASTAEASSNQPQHFGDGTRLSIL.